The 22 T cell receptor beta chains in this list originate from one sample, sequenced in a study of control samples from healthy donors and cancer patients. Clones were sequenced by immunoSEQ multiplex PCR, and TCRdb holds only the in-frame ones, with some missing. The repertoire consists of 390,000 or so clones, with about nine tenths occurring once and the leading ten covering more than 6%. Sequencing was performed on PBMCs. These receptors all come from a man between 35 and 55 years old with head and neck cancer.

J is TRBJ2-7 and V is TRBV5-1; 8 positions match TRBD2. After removal of 5 bases from V and 3 bases from J, the junction contained 7 bases not matched to a gene. The CDR3 has 14 amino acids. Germline assignment: CDR1 SGHRS and CDR2 YFSETQ. In nucleotides, the CDR3 is TGCGCCAGCAGTCTAGCGGGCCCACGCTACGAGCAGTACTTC. It yields the protein CASSLAGPRYEQYF.

The gene calls are TRBV30 and TRBJ1-4; 8 nucleotides match TRBD1. With 4 bases clipped from V and 0 bases from J, the junction kept 7 bases outside the gene matches. Germline V gene sequence: CDR1 GTSNPN, CDR2 SVGIG (reference sequence). The CDR3 is 16 amino acids. For the CDR3, the DNA is TGTGCCTGGAAACCGGGACAGGTTGCAACTAATGAAAAACTGTTTTTT. This translates into CAWKPGQVATNEKLFF.

The genes are TRBV7-2 and TRBJ1-6, with D perhaps TRBD1 (5 bases). V lost 2 bases, J lost 7 bases, and 12 bases lay in between. Germline CDR1 reads SGHTA; CDR2 reads FQGNSA. CDR3 length: 15 residues. Here the CDR3 reads CASSLLGVGNSPLHF. The CDR3 DNA is TGTGCCAGCAGCTTACTAGGGGTAGGGAATTCACCCCTCCACTTT.

V and J are TRBV19 and TRBJ1-3; D remains ambiguous. V lost 6 bases and J lost 0, with 12 bases in between. The germline gives CDR1 LNHDA, CDR2 SQIVND (reference sequence). CDR3 length equals 15 residues. The DNA of the CDR3 is TGTGCCAGTAGCCCGACTAGCTCCTCTGGAAACACCATATATTTT. It yields the protein CASSPTSSSGNTIYF.

The chain joins TRBV5-1 to TRBJ1-1; D is possibly TRBD1 (6 bases). From germline, CDR1 is SGHRS and CDR2 YFSETQ. The V and J ends lost 4 bases and 3 bases respectively, with 13 bases between them. The CDR3 has 14 amino acids. This CDR3 is CASSEGTLHTEAFF. CDR3 nucleotides: TGCGCCAGCAGCGAAGGGACACTCCACACTGAAGCTTTCTTT.

V is TRBV5-4 and J is TRBJ2-7; 7 bases map to TRBD2. The CDR3 length is 15 residues. The V and J ends lost 3 bases and 0 bases, in that order; junction bases with no gene match: 6. Germline CDR1 reads SGHNT; CDR2 reads YYREEE (reference sequence). CDR3 in amino acids: CASSYRDYSSYEQYF. The DNA for the CDR3 is TGTGCCAGCAGCTATCGGGACTACAGCTCCTACGAGCAGTACTTC. Variable domain in full (rest from reference TRBV5-4 and TRBJ2-7): ETGVTQSPTHLIKTRGQQVTLRCSSQSGHNTVSWYQQALGQGPQFIFQYYREEENGRGNFPPRFSGLQFPNYSSELNVNALELDDSALYLCASSYRDYSSYEQYFGPGTRLTVT.

A single count supports this clone. This chain links TRBV2 with TRBJ1-6, with D unresolved. The CDR3 totals 15 residues. CDR1 is SNHLY and CDR2 is FYNNEI in the germline V gene. V lost 1 base and J 6 bases, leaving 10 bases between the germline ends. The CDR3 loop is CASSEVFGSNSPLHF. DNA for the CDR3: TGTGCCAGCAGTGAAGTCTTCGGAAGTAATTCACCCCTCCACTTT.

V and J are TRBV7-6 and TRBJ1-3; D is perhaps TRBD1 (6 bases). Germline CDR1 SGHVS, CDR2 FNYEAQ. The CDR3 is made up of 17 amino acids. With 5 bases removed from V and 0 bases from J, the gap between germline ends came to 17 bases. The CDR3 region is CASSPGWGALSGNTIYF. CDR3 DNA sequence: TGTGCCAGCAGCCCCGGTTGGGGGGCCCTCTCTGGAAACACCATATATTTT.

The rearrangement links TRBV7-8 to TRBJ2-7; D is tentatively TRBD1 or TRBD2 (5 bases each). Germline V gene data show CDR1 as SGHVS and CDR2 as FQNEAQ. The V and J ends lost 1 base and 8 bases respectively, with 18 bases between them. The CDR3 has 15 residues. CDR3 DNA sequence: TGTGCCAGCAGCTTAGTTTGGGGGATCGAGGGGAAGCAGTACTTC. Translated: CASSLVWGIEGKQYF. Using reference TRBV7-8 and TRBJ2-7 for the parts outside the CDR3, the full variable domain is GAGVSQSPRYKVAKRGQDVALRCDPISGHVSLFWYQQALGQGPEFLTYFQNEAQLDKSGLPSDRFFAERPEGSVSTLKIQRTQQEDSAVYLCASSLVWGIEGKQYFGPGTRLTVT.

The chain couples TRBV19 to TRBJ1-1; no definite D call. The CDR3 totals 16 residues. V was shortened by 3 bases and J by 0 bases, with 14 bases between the two germline ends. Germline CDR1 LNHDA, CDR2 SQIVND (reference sequence). CDR3 in amino acids: CASSIGEGWLNTEAFF. In DNA form, the CDR3 reads TGTGCCAGTAGTATTGGGGAAGGCTGGTTGAACACTGAAGCTTTCTTT.

The rearrangement links TRBV7-9 to TRBJ2-5; tentatively, D is TRBD1 (5 bases). Trimming shortened V by 4 bases and J by 6 bases, and 24 bases separated the two germline ends. The CDR3 is 17 amino acids. Germline V gene lookup returns CDR1 SEHNR and CDR2 FQNEAQ (reference sequence). The CDR3 sequence: CASSSLRSTAMDKTQYF. The CDR3 DNA sequence: TGTGCCAGCAGCTCCTTACGCTCGACAGCGATGGACAAGACCCAGTACTTC.

This clone was counted only a few times. The chain joins TRBV7-6 to TRBJ2-1; 9 bases are a match to TRBD2. The CDR3 has 15 amino acids. Germline CDR1 is SGHVS and CDR2 is FNYEAQ. V lost 1 base, J lost 8 bases, and 6 bases stayed unmatched. The CDR3 nucleotides are TGTGCCAGCAGCTTAGGGCGGGAGGGGTTGCATGAGCAGTTCTTC. This translates into CASSLGREGLHEQFF.

The chain carries TRBV7-6 and TRBJ2-7; 7 bases fit TRBD2. This CDR3 is 17 amino acids long. J was trimmed by 0 bases and V by 1 base; bases with no gene match: 9. Germline V CDR1 and CDR2: SGHVS, FNYEAQ. The CDR3 spells CASSLVSSGTNSYEQYF. The CDR3 coding sequence is TGTGCCAGCAGCTTAGTTTCTAGCGGTACCAACTCCTACGAGCAGTACTTC.

The chain is built from TRBV9 and TRBJ1-2; 9 positions match TRBD1. Germline V CDR1 and CDR2: SGDLS, YYNGEE. CDR3 length: 14 residues. The junction had 7 bases not matched to a gene; V was cut back by 3 bases and J by 7 bases. The DNA of the CDR3 is TGTGCCAGCAGCGGCCGGGACAGGGCAGGTGGCTACACCTTC. As protein: CASSGRDRAGGYTF.

The V and J genes are TRBV7-9 and TRBJ2-1, with TRBD2 identical over 7 bases. CDR3 size: 15 residues. Germline V gene lookup returns CDR1 SEHNR and CDR2 FQNEAQ (reference sequence). V dropped 4 bases and J dropped 5; count of bases not matched to a gene: 8. The CDR3 DNA sequence: TGTGCCAGCAGCTGGTATGGCGGGAGCAACAATGAGCAGTTCTTC. Encoded protein: CASSWYGGSNNEQFF.

The gene calls are TRBV5-1 and TRBJ1-2; D remains unclear. The CDR3 totals 13 residues. The V gene lost 0 bases and the J gene lost 5 bases, with 8 bases spanning the gap. CDR1 is SGHRS, CDR2 YFSETQ, per germline. The CDR3 loop is CASSLGNKYGYTF. CDR3 coding DNA: TGCGCCAGCAGCTTGGGAAACAAATATGGCTACACCTTC.

Here the CDR3 DNA reads TGTGCCAGCAGCTTAGGGCTAGCGGGGGTTGAGCAGTTCTTC. Translating it yields CASSLGLAGVEQFF. The V and J genes are TRBV7-3 and TRBJ2-1; 10 bases align to TRBD2. The J segment lost 9 bases and the V segment lost 2 bases, leaving 4 bases of the junction unmatched. In germline, CDR1 is SGHTA, CDR2 FQGTGA. The CDR3 totals 14 residues. Full variable domain (rest looked up from reference TRBV7-3 and TRBJ2-1): GAGVSQTPSNKVTEKGKYVELRCDPISGHTALYWYRQSLGQGPEFLIYFQGTGAADDSGLPNDRFFAVRPEGSVSTLKIQRTERGDSAVYLCASSLGLAGVEQFFGPGTRLTVL.

The genes are TRBV7-3 and TRBJ2-5; 7 bases match TRBD2. V shed 5 bases, J shed 2 bases, and the junction held 8 bases outside the gene matches. Germline values: CDR1 SGHTA, CDR2 FQGTGA. CDR3 length: 15 amino acids. For the CDR3, the DNA is TGTGCCAGCAGCCTAGTGGGGGGGTGGCAAGAGACCCAGTACTTC. Encoded protein: CASSLVGGWQETQYF. The variable domain in full, completed from reference TRBV7-3 and TRBJ2-5, reads GAGVSQTPSNKVTEKGKYVELRCDPISGHTALYWYRQSLGQGPEFLIYFQGTGAADDSGLPNDRFFAVRPEGSVSTLKIQRTERGDSAVYLCASSLVGGWQETQYFGPGTRLLVL.

This rearrangement joins TRBV3-1 (or the pseudogene TRBV3-2) to TRBJ1-2; unclear D gene. This CDR3 has 11 amino acids. V gave up 0 bases and J gave up 9 bases, with 5 bases separating them. CDR1 is LGHDT and CDR2 is YNNKEL in the germline V gene (reference sequence). The CDR3 DNA sequence: TGTGCCAGCAGCCAAGAAATCCGCTACACCTTC. The encoded protein is CASSQEIRYTF.

This chain connects TRBV5-1 to TRBJ2-5; 9 bases fit TRBD2. CDR3 length: 15 amino acids. V lost 4 bases and J lost 1; bases outside the gene matches: 5. Germline V gene lookup returns CDR1 SGHRS and CDR2 YFSETQ. The CDR3 reads CASSPQTSGQETQYF. The CDR3 bases are TGCGCCAGCAGCCCCCAGACTAGCGGCCAAGAGACCCAGTACTTC.

Only one count was recorded for this clone. This chain joins TRBV5-6 and TRBJ1-5; D gene unclear. CDR3 length equals 15 residues. Per the germline V gene, CDR1 is SGHDT and CDR2 is YYEEEE. The V and J ends lost 4 bases and 1 base respectively, with 12 bases between them. The CDR3 DNA sequence: TGTGCCAGCAGCGAAGGGATCTGGAGCAATCAGCCCCAGCATTTT. Translated, it gives CASSEGIWSNQPQHF.

This rearrangement joins TRBV30 to TRBJ2-7; TRBD1 aligns across 8 bases. Germline values: CDR1 GTSNPN, CDR2 SVGIG (reference sequence). Losses at the gene ends were 2 bases for V and 5 bases for J; bases not matched to a gene: 14. This CDR3 contains 16 residues. This CDR3 reads CAWSYALGRGQNEQYF. Written as DNA, the CDR3 is TGTGCCTGGAGTTATGCCCTCGGCAGGGGGCAGAACGAGCAGTACTTC.